The 15 T cell receptor beta chains reported below all come from one sample, sequenced in a study of shared clonotypes between healthy human individuals (dated by TCRdb to about 2020). The library relied on the immunoSEQ multiplex PCR assay. As stored in TCRdb, this immuneACCESS dataset retains in-frame rearrangements with V and J assigned. A fraction of the clones does not appear; measured against another copy, unresolved V genes explain less than half of the discrepancy, and the remainder lacks a known reason. In all, the sample holds more than 2 million clones, and 85% to 95% of those were seen once. The biggest ten clones account for 0.13% of the sample. Sequenced material: naive CD4+ T cells sorted from blood. Per the publication, the cell subset or site label means: CD45RA+ positively selected. All receptors derive from a man between 18 and 29 years old in good health.

This clone was seen only once. V usage is TRBV7-6 and J usage is TRBJ1-3; TRBD1 agrees at 7 bases. Unmatched junction bases numbered 7, after V lost 5 bases and J lost 0 bases. The CDR3 runs to 16 residues. Germline V gene sequence: CDR1 SGHVS, CDR2 FNYEAQ. CDR3 amino acids: CASSATGTSSGNTIYF. In DNA, the CDR3 is TGTGCCAGCAGCGCGACAGGGACCAGCTCTGGAAACACCATATATTTT.

The chain combines TRBV11-2 with TRBJ2-7, with D possibly matching TRBD2 (6 bases). CDR3 length equals 12 residues. CDR1 is SGHAT, CDR2 FQNNGV, per germline. V was clipped by 5 bases and J by 6 bases, with 11 bases between them. The CDR3 bases are TGTGCCAGCAGCCCCCTGGGGGGCGAGCAGTACTTC. This encodes CASSPLGGEQYF.

This clone was found once. The chain uses TRBV25-1 and TRBJ2-3; 7 nucleotides align to TRBD1. Germline CDR1 is MGHDK and CDR2 is SYGVNS. The trim removed 5 bases at V and 3 bases at J, leaving 11 bases unmatched. CDR3 length: 16 residues. This chain's CDR3 is CASSLGGWGRTDTQYF. DNA of the CDR3: TGTGCCAGCAGTCTAGGGGGCTGGGGGAGAACAGATACGCAGTATTTT.

The J gene is TRBJ2-6, the V gene TRBV5-4; TRBD1 agrees at 7 bases. The CDR3 spans 18 residues. Trimming cost V 4 bases and J 0 bases; bases outside gene matches: 10. CDR1 SGHNT and CDR2 YYREEE come from the germline V gene (reference sequence). The CDR3 DNA reads as TGTGCCAGCAGCCCATCGACAGGGCCCGACTCTGGGGCCAACGTCCTGACTTTC. Residues: CASSPSTGPDSGANVLTF.

This clone has only one observation. The chain is built from TRBV10-1 and TRBJ2-7; 12 nucleotides agree with TRBD2. Losses at the gene ends were 4 bases for V and 2 bases for J; bases not matched to a gene: 9. CDR3 length: 17 amino acids. The germline V gene encodes CDR1 WNHNN and CDR2 SYGVQD (reference sequence). This chain's CDR3 is CASSAGLAGNSPYEQYF. The CDR3 DNA sequence: TGCGCCAGCAGTGCTGGACTAGCGGGAAATTCCCCCTACGAGCAGTACTTC.

This sequence joins TRBV19 and TRBJ1-5; tentative D call: TRBD1 (5 bases). The V gene lost 0 bases and the J gene lost 4 bases, with 13 bases spanning the gap. This CDR3 comprises 16 residues. Germline V gene sequence: CDR1 LNHDA, CDR2 SQIVND (reference sequence). The CDR3 spells CASSIEVLRGNQPQHF. The CDR3 coding sequence is TGTGCCAGTAGTATAGAGGTCCTTAGGGGTAATCAGCCCCAGCATTTT.

This clone was found once. The junction shows a germline mismatch at one end, possibly a read error. V is TRBV10-1 and J is TRBJ2-5; D assignment may be TRBD1 or TRBD2 (5 bases each). The CDR3 has 14 amino acids. Germline CDR1 and CDR2: WNHNN and SYGVQD (reference sequence). CDR3 nucleotide sequence: TGCGCCAGCAGTGAGAACACCCAGGGAGAGGCCCAGTACTTC. Amino acids: CASSENTQGEAQYF.

The chain couples TRBV11-3 to TRBJ2-3, with D hard to call. Trimming took 5 bases from V and 2 from J, leaving 8 bases between them. CDR1 SGHNT and CDR2 YENEEA come from the germline V gene. This CDR3 comprises 13 residues. CDR3 coding DNA: TGTGCCAGCAGCAACCGAAACACAGATACGCAGTATTTT. This sequence encodes CASSNRNTDTQYF.

The J gene is TRBJ2-3, the V gene TRBV10-3; TRBD2 is a possible D gene (6 bases). The CDR3 length is 15 residues. Per the germline V gene, CDR1 is ENHRY and CDR2 is SYGVKD. The ends were cut back, 0 bases at V and 6 bases at J, with 13 bases in the middle. For the CDR3, the DNA is TGTGCCATCAGTGAGTCGGCCGTTCGGGAGGATACGCAGTATTTT. Amino acids: CAISESAVREDTQYF.

In regard to this clone: Other nucleotide sequences from this sample produce the same CDR3. This chain joins TRBV11-2 and TRBJ2-7; a possible D gene is TRBD2 (6 bases). The CDR3 length is 13 residues. V lost 6 bases and J 3 bases, leaving 12 bases between the germline ends. The germline gives CDR1 SGHAT, CDR2 FQNNGV. The CDR3 nucleotides read TGTGCCAGCAGTCGGGACTCATTCTACGAGCAGTACTTC. Its protein is CASSRDSFYEQYF.

This clone was counted a single time. Additional DNA sequences in this sample encode the identical CDR3. This chain's CDR3 is CASSLVAGAYNEQFF. CDR3 bases: TGTGCCAGCAGCTTGGTCGCGGGAGCGTACAATGAGCAGTTCTTC. The rearrangement joins TRBV5-4 to TRBJ2-1; 7 bases are a match to TRBD2. The CDR3 sequence is 15 residues long. The germline CDR1 and CDR2 sequences are SGHNT and YYREEE (reference sequence). Losses at the gene ends were 0 bases for V and 4 bases for J; bases not matched to a gene: 4.

The count of this clone is one. The same CDR3 also results from other DNA sequences found in this sample. The rearrangement links TRBV19 to TRBJ1-1, with D maybe TRBD1 (6 bases). CDR1 and CDR2 from the germline V gene are LNHDA and SQIVND (reference sequence). The V end lost 3 bases, the J end lost 4 bases, and 12 bases lay between the germline ends. The CDR3 sequence is 14 residues long. The CDR3 nucleotides read TGTGCCAGTAGTATTGGGCAGGGGCGCACTGAAGCTTTCTTT. The encoded protein is CASSIGQGRTEAFF.

This clone has only one observation. V usage is TRBV30 and J usage is TRBJ1-5; D gene unclear. Germline assignment: CDR1 GTSNPN and CDR2 SVGIG (reference sequence). The CDR3 has 16 residues. V lost 1 base to trimming and J lost 1 base, with 14 bases between them. CDR3 sequence: CAWSAPLRGSNQPQHF. CDR3 nucleotide sequence: TGTGCCTGGAGTGCCCCCCTGAGAGGGAGCAATCAGCCCCAGCATTTT.

A remark on this clone: This CDR3 is also generated by other DNA sequences in the sample. This chain links TRBV19 with TRBJ2-3; TRBD2 matches at 10 bases. Per the germline V gene, CDR1 is LNHDA and CDR2 is SQIVND (reference sequence). CDR3 length: 15 amino acids. Unmatched junction bases numbered 2, after V lost 5 bases and J lost 0 bases. CDR3 nucleotides: TGTGCCAGTAGTTCGACTAGCGGGAGCACAGATACGCAGTATTTT. Protein: CASSSTSGSTDTQYF.

The chain couples TRBV5-1 to TRBJ2-1; D possibly corresponds to TRBD2 (5 bases). The CDR3 loop spans 15 amino acids. The germline V and J ends were trimmed by 6 bases and 0 bases, with 13 bases remaining between them. Germline values: CDR1 SGHRS, CDR2 YFSETQ. Here the CDR3 DNA reads TGCGCCAGCACTAAAGCGGCTAGCTCCTACAATGAGCAGTTCTTC. Translating gives CASTKAASSYNEQFF.